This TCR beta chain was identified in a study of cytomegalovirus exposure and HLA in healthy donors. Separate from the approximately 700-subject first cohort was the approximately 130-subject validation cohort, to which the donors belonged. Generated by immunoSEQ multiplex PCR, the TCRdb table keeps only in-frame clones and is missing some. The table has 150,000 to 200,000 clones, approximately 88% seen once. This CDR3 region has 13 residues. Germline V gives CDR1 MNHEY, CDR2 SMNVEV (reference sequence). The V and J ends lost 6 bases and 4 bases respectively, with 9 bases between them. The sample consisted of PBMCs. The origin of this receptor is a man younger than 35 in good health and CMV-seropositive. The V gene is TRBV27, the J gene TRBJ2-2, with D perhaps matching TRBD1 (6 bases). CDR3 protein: CASRGQPTGELFF. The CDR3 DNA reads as TGTGCCAGCAGAGGACAGCCCACCGGGGAGCTGTTTTTT.